One and the same sample provided the 3 T cell receptor beta chains below, sequenced in a study of follicular helper T cells after annual influenza vaccination. Time point denoted: 2015-2016 season, pre-vaccination. The table came from immunoSEQ multiplex PCR; TCRdb's copy has only in-frame clones and leaves some out. The sample lists fewer than 10,000 clones, roughly 90% occurring once. The starting material was CXCR5+ CD38- circulating T follicular helper cells from blood, obtained on the day of influenza vaccination. The subset: circulating Tfh, non-naive CD4+CXCR5+PD-1+ (ICOS+CD38+ or ICOS-CD38-). Receptors originate from an adult who received the influenza vaccine.

This chain joins TRBV27 and TRBJ2-3; 15 bases line up with TRBD2. V lost 3 bases, J lost 6 bases, and 4 bases stayed unmatched. Germline loops: CDR1 MNHEY, CDR2 SMNVEV (reference sequence). The CDR3 has 16 amino acids. CDR3 amino acids: CASSFPGLAGGDTQYF. The CDR3 nucleotides read TGTGCCAGCAGTTTCCCAGGACTAGCGGGGGGGGATACGCAGTATTTT.

J is TRBJ1-1 and V is TRBV18, with D uncertain. The CDR3 covers 11 residues. V shed 3 bases and J shed 2 bases, with 1 base lying between them. The germline V gene encodes CDR1 KGHSH and CDR2 LQKENI. In nucleotides, the CDR3 is TGTGCCAGCTCACCCAACACTGAAGCTTTCTTT. Amino acid sequence: CASSPNTEAFF.

The V and J genes are TRBV2 and TRBJ1-1; D ambiguous. V shed 5 bases and J shed 1 base, with 11 bases lying between them. Germline V CDR1 and CDR2: SNHLY, FYNNEI. The length of the CDR3 is 14 residues. Written as DNA, the CDR3 is TGTGCCAGCAGTTTGGACGGAAAGAACACTGAAGCTTTCTTT. This gives the protein CASSLDGKNTEAFF.